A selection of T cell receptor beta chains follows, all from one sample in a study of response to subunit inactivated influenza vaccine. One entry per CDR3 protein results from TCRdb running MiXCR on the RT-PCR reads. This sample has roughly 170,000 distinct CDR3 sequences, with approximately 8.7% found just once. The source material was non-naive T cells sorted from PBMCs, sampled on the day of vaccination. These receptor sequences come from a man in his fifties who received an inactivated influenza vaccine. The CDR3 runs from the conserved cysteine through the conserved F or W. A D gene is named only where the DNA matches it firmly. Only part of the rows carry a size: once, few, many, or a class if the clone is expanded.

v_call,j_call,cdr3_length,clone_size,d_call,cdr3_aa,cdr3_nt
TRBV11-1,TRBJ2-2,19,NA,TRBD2,CASSGPLRSRGASTEELFF,TGTGCCAGCAGCGGTCCCCTAAGGTCGCGGGGGGCTAGCACCGAGGAGCTGTTTTTT
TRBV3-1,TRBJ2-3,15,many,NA,CASSKGPSSTDTQYF,TGTGCCAGCAGTAAGGGACCCTCTAGCACAGATACGCAGTATTTT
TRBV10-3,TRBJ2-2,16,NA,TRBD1,CAISEPDRTTTWELFF,TGTGCCATCAGTGAGCCGGACAGGACCACCACCTGGGAGCTGTTTTTT
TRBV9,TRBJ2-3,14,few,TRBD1,CASNPTGLTDTQYF,TGTGCCAGCAACCCGACAGGGCTCACAGATACGCAGTATTTT
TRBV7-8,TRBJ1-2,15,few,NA,CASSTTGRGVYGYTF,TGTGCCAGCAGCACAACCGGTCGCGGAGTCTATGGCTACACCTTC
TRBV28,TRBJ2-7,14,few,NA,CASLPGGAAYEQYF,TGTGCCAGCCTCCCAGGGGGGGCCGCCTACGAGCAGTACTTC
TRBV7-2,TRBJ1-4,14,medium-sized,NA,CASAPMATNEKLFF,TGTGCCAGCGCGCCCATGGCAACTAATGAAAAACTGTTTTTT
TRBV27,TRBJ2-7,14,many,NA,CASRPRDRLGEQYF,TGTGCCAGCAGACCACGGGACCGCTTGGGAGAGCAGTACTTC
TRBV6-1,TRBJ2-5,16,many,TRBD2,CASSEWAGRAQETQYF,TGTGCCAGCAGTGAATGGGCAGGGAGGGCCCAAGAGACCCAGTACTTC
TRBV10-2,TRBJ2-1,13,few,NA,CASLAKAYNEQFF,TGCGCCAGTCTAGCGAAAGCCTACAATGAGCAGTTCTTC
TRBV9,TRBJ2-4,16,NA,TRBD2,CASSPYSGGALNIQYF,TGTGCCAGCAGCCCGTATAGCGGGGGGGCTTTAAACATTCAGTACTTC
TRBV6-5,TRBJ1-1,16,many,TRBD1,CASSLQGTGGGTEAFF,TGTGCCAGCAGTCTACAGGGGACGGGGGGAGGCACTGAAGCTTTCTTT
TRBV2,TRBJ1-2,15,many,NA,CASSSTPGANYGYTF,TGTGCCAGCAGCTCTACCCCCGGAGCAAACTATGGCTACACCTTC
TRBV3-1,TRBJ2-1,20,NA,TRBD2,CASSQDLPTSGRVPLNEQFF,TGTGCCAGCAGCCAAGATCTGCCTACTAGCGGGAGGGTCCCCCTCAATGAGCAGTTCTTC
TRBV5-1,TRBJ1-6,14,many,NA,CASSRDRYNSPLHF,TGCGCCAGCAGCCGGGACCGGTATAATTCACCCCTCCACTTT
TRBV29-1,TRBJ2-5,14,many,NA,CSVCPPGGQETQYF,TGCAGCGTTTGCCCCCCTGGTGGACAAGAGACCCAGTACTTC
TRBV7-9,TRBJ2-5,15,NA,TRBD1,CASSSPGTGGETQYF,TGTGCCAGCAGCTCCCCCGGGACAGGGGGAGAGACCCAGTACTTC
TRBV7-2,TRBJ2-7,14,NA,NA,CASSLVGAAYEQYF,TGTGCCAGCAGCTTAGTTGGAGCGGCCTACGAGCAGTACTTC
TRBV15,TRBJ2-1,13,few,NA,CATSPPVLGEQFF,TGTGCCACCAGCCCTCCCGTCCTGGGTGAGCAGTTCTTC
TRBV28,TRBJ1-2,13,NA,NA,CASEGRSNYGYTF,TGTGCCAGCGAGGGACGGTCTAACTATGGCTACACCTTC